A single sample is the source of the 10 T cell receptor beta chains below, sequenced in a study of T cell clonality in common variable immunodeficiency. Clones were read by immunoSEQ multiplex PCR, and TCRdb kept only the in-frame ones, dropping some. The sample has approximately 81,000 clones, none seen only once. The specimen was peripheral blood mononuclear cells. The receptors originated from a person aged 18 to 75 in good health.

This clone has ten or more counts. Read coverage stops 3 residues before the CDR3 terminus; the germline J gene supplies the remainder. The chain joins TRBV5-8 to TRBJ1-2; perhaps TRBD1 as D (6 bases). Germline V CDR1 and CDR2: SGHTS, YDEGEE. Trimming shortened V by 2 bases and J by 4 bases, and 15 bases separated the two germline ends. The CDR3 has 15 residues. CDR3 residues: CASSLQGRRTYGYTF. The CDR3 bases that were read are TGTGCCAGCAGCTTACAGGGAAGGAGGACCTATGGC.

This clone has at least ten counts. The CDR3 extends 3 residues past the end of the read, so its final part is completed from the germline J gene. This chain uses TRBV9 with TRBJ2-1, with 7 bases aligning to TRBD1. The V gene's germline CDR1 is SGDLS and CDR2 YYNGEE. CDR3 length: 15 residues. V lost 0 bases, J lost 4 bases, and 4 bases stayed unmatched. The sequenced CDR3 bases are TGTGCCAGCAGCGTAGAAGGGACAGAATACAATGAG. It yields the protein CASSVEGTEYNE. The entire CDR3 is CASSVEGTEYNEQFF.

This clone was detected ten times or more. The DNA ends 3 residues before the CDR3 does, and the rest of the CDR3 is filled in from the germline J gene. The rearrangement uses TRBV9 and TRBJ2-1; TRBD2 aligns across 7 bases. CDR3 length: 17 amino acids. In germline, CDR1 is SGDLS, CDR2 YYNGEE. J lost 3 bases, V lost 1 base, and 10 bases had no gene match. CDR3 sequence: CASSVNRGGRIYNEQFF. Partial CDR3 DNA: TGTGCCAGCAGCGTAAATCGTGGCGGGAGAATCTACAATGAG.

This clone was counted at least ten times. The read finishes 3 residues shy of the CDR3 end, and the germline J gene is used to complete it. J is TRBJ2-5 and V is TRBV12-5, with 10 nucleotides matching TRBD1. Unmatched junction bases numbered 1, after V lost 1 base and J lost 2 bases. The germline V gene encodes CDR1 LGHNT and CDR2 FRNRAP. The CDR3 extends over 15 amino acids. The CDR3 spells CASGLGGQGQETQYF. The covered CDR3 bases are TGTGCTAGTGGTTTGGGGGGACAGGGGCAAGAGACC.

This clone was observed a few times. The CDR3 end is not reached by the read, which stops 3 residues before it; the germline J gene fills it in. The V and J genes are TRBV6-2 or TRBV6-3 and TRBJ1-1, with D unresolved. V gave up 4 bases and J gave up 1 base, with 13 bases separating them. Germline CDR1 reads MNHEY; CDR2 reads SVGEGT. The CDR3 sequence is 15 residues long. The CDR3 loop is CASSSWTLKNTEAFF. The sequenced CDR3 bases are TGTGCCAGCAGTTCTTGGACTCTGAAGAACACTGAA.

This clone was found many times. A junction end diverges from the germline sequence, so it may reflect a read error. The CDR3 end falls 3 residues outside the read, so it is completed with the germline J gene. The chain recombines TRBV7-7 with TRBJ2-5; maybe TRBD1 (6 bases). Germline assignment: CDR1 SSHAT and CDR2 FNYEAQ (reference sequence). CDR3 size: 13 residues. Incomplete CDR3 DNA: TGTGCTAGCAGCCGAGGGGGAATTGAGACC. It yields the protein CASSRGGIET. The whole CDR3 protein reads CASSRGGIETQYF.

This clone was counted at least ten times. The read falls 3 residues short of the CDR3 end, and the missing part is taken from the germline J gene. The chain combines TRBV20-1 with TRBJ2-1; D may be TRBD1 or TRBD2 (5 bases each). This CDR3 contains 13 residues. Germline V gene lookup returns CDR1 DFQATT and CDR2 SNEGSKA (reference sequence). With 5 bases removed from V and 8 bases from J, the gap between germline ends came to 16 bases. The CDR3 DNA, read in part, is TGCAGTGCTTCCCTCCTGAGGGGCGATGAG. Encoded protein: CSASLLRGDE. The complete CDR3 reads CSASLLRGDEQFF.

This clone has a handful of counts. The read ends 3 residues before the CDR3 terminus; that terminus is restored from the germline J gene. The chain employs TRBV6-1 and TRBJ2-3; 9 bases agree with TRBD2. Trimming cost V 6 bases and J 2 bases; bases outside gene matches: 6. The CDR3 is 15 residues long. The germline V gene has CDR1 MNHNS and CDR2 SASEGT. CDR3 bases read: TGTGCCAGCAGGGAACCGGGACTAGCCACAGATACG. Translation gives CASREPGLATDT. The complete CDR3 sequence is CASREPGLATDTQYF.

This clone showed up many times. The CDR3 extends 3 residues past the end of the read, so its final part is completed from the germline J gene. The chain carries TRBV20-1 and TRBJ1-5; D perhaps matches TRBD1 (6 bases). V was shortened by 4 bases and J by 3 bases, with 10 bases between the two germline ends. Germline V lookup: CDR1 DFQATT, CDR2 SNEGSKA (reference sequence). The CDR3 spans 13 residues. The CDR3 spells CSATTGTNQPQHF. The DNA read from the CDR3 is TGCAGTGCTACCACAGGGACCAATCAGCCC.

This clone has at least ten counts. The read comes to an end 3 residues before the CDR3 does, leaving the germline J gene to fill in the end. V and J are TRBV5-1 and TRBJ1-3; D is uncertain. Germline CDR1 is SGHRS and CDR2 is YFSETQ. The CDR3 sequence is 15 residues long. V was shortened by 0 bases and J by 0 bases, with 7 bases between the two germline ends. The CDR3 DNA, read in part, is TGCGCCAGCAGCTTGGGGGCCGGCTCTGGAAACACC. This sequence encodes CASSLGAGSGNT. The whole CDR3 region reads CASSLGAGSGNTIYF.